This T cell receptor beta chain is drawn from a study of cytomegalovirus exposure and HLA in healthy donors. Broader study findings: An ancestry cluster, one associated with Asian ancestry, reportedly showed fewer N-insertions than the approximately 670-donor mean in a later analysis. Sequencing artifact likely explains a cluster of highly shared sequence variants.

This CDR3 is built from 16 residues. Germline CDR1 SGHTA, CDR2 FQGTGA. PCR used 60 Vbeta primers and 13 Jbeta primers. The method was immunoSEQ multiplex PCR; TCRdb's version includes in-frame clones alone and lacks a portion of them. The top ten hold roughly 8.6% of the sample, which has about 120,000 clones, less than 80% seen once. A remark on this clone: The antigen remains unidentified.

This chain links TRBV7-3 with TRBJ2-5; 9 bases match TRBD2. Gene TRBJ2-7 matches the end of the DNA better, so the J call may be wrong. The sequence was obtained from a woman in her 40s in good health and CMV-seropositive. Sequenced: PBMCs. The CDR3 sequence is CASSLAGGPPRGEQYF. The DNA of the CDR3 is TGTGCCAGCAGCTTAGCGGGAGGGCCTCCCAGAGGCGAGCAGTACTTC.